These T cell receptor beta chains were read from a single sample in a study of T cells in Graves' hyperthyroidism and ophthalmopathy. Via MiXCR, TCRdb re-called the multiplex PCR reads, giving one row per CDR3 protein. The table has 610,000 or so distinct CDR3 sequences, 35% to 55% seen once. Sequencing was performed on peripheral blood or thyroid tissue (not recorded which). Source of these receptors: a woman under 30 with Graves' hyperthyroidism. Both conserved end residues are part of each CDR3.

TRBV24-1,TRBJ2-5,CATSDPRGRAVQETQYF
TRBV24-1,TRBJ2-3,CATSESRDGVLTDTQYF
TRBV10-3,TRBJ2-3,CAISESILGADTQYF
TRBV7-3,TRBJ2-5,CASSLSGLEETQYF
TRBV10-3,TRBJ2-3,CAISEQAFSTDTQYF
TRBV20-1,TRBJ2-7,CSARGTSTKYEQYF
TRBV12-5,TRBJ2-7,CASGLATGTSGRWSYEQYF
TRBV7-9,TRBJ1-2,CASSLARPGQGILDGYTF
TRBV9,TRBJ2-2,CASSARLALNTGELFF
TRBV12-3/TRBV12-4,TRBJ2-7,CASSSRQGDGDEQYF
TRBV13,TRBJ2-7,CASRPRQGYYYEQYF
TRBV7-2,TRBJ2-7,CASSSEGLASYEQYF
TRBV6-6,TRBJ2-1,CASSPPVFRAYNEQFF
TRBV5-4,TRBJ1-2,CASSLPTGGFSYGYTF
TRBV7-6,TRBJ2-5,CASSLAGHLRETQYF
TRBV4-1,TRBJ2-7,CASTGSSSEQYF
TRBV2,TRBJ2-3,CASSLYRTDTQYF
TRBV19,TRBJ2-7,CASSAQLFVAGYHYEQYF
TRBV5-1,TRBJ2-1,CASSLARGSGYNEQFF
TRBV2,TRBJ2-6,CASGTGAISGANVLTF
TRBV13,TRBJ2-7,CASSPGTGTWDYEQYF
TRBV12-3/TRBV12-4,TRBJ1-3,CASSLRVWTGRTGNTIYF
TRBV20-1,TRBJ1-5,CSAGRGLETQHF
TRBV7-2,TRBJ2-7,CVSSQVAGVGGEQYF
TRBV6-2/TRBV6-3,TRBJ1-1,CASSYVRENTEAFF
TRBV7-9,TRBJ2-7,CASSLYSPSYEQYF
TRBV7-9,TRBJ2-5,CASSRRRGKTQYF
TRBV2,TRBJ1-2,CAVGQGGTYGYTF
TRBV12-5,TRBJ1-1,CASGLALVNTEAFF
TRBV25-1,TRBJ2-5,CASSQFQYF
TRBV10-3,TRBJ1-6,CAISESTRGTEASPLHF
TRBV19,TRBJ1-5,CASSIDAPYSNQPQHF
TRBV5-6,TRBJ1-2,CASSRDRVDYGYTF
TRBV3-1,TRBJ2-5,CASSQDMLPGTQYF
TRBV27,TRBJ2-7,CAVVPTGQGYKQYF
TRBV7-9,TRBJ2-2,CASSHVVDSTNTGELFF
TRBV6-5,TRBJ2-5,CASSPGGGGAYF
TRBV18,TRBJ1-2,CASSPPSSFYGYTF
TRBV5-6,TRBJ1-1,CASSLGKPHTEAFF
TRBV20-1,TRBJ1-2,CSVSTGGYYGYTF
TRBV7-9,TRBJ2-3,CASSLYRGDTQYF
TRBV6-2/TRBV6-3,TRBJ1-2,CASSYPGGMYGYTF